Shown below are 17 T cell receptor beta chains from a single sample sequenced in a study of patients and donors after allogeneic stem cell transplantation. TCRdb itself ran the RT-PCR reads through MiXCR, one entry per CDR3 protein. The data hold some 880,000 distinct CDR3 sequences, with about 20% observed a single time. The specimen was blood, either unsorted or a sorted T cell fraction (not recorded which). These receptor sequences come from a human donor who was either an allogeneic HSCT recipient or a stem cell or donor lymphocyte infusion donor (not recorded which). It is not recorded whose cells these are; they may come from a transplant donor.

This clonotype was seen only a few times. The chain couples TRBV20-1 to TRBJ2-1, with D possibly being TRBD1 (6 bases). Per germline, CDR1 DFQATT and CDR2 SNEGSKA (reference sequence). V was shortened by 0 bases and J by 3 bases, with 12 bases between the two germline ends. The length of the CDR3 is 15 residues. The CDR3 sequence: CSARDSPRGYNEQFF. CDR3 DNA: TGCAGTGCTAGAGATTCCCCCAGGGGCTACAATGAGCAGTTCTTC.

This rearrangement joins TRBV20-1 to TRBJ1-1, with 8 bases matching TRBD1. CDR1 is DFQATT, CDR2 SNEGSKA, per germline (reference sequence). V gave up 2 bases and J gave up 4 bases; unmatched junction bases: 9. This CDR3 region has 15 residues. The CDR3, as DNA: TGCAGTGCTAGAATACTGACAGGGGACGGCACTGAAGCTTTCTTT. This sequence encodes CSARILTGDGTEAFF.

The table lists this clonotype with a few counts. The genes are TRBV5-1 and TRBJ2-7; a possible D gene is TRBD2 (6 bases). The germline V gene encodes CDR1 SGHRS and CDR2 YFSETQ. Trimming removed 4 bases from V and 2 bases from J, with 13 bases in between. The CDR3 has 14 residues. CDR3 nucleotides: TGCGCCAGCAGCGGCGGGGTTCCGACCTACGAGCAGTACTTC. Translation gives CASSGGVPTYEQYF.

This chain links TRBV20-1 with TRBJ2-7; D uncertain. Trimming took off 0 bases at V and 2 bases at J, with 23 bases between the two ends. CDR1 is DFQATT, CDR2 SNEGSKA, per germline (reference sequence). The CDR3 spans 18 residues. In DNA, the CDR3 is TGCAGTGCTAGAGAGCAGGAAAAATCTCCCAATATAACCTACGAGCAGTACTTC. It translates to CSAREQEKSPNITYEQYF.

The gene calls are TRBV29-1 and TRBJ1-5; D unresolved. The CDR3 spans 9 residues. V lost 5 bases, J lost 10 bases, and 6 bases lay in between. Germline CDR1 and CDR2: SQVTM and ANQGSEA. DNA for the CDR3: TGCAGCGTTTTAGTACCCCAGCATTTT. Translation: CSVLVPQHF.

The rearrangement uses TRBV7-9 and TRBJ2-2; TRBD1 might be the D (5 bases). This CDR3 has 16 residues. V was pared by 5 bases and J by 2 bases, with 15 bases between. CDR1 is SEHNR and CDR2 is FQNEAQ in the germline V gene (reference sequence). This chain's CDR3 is CASSGAVTSNTGELFF. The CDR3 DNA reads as TGTGCCAGCAGCGGGGCGGTCACATCAAACACCGGGGAGCTGTTTTTT.

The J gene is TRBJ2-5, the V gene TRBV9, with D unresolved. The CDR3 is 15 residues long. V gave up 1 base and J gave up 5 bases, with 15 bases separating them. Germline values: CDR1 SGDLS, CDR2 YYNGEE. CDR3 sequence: CASSVSARGWETQYF. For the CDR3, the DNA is TGTGCCAGCAGCGTATCGGCTAGAGGATGGGAGACCCAGTACTTC.

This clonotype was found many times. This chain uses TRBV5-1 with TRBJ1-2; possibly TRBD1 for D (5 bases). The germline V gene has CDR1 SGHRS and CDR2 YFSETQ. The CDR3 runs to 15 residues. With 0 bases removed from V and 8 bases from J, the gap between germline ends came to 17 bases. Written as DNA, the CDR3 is TGCGCCAGCAGCTTGGAGTACGGTGGGGCTGAGGGCTACACCTTC. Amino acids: CASSLEYGGAEGYTF.

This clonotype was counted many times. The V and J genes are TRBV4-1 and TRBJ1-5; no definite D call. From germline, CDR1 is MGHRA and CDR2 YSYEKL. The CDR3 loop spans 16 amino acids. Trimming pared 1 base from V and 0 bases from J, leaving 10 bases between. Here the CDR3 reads CASSQVGQYSNQPQHF. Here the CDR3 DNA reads TGCGCCAGCAGCCAAGTCGGCCAATATAGCAATCAGCCCCAGCATTTT.

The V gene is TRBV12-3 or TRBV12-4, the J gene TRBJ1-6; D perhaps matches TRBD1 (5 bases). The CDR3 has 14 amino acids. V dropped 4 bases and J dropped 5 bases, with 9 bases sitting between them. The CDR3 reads CASSSRGNNSPLHF. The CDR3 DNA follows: TGTGCCAGCAGTTCGAGGGGAAATAATTCACCCCTCCACTTT.

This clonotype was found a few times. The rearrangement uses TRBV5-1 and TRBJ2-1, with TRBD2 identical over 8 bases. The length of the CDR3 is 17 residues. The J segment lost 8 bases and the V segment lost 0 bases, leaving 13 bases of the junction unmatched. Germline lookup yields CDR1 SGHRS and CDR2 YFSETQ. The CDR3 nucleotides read TGCGCCAGCAGCTTGGTGGTGACTAGCGCGGTGCGCGATGAGCAGTTCTTC. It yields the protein CASSLVVTSAVRDEQFF.

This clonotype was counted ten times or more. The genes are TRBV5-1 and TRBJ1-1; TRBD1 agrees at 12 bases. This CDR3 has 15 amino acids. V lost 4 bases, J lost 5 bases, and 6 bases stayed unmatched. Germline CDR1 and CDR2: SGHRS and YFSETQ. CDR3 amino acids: CASSRDRGPRTEAFF. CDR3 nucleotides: TGCGCCAGCAGCCGGGACAGGGGGCCCCGGACTGAAGCTTTCTTT.

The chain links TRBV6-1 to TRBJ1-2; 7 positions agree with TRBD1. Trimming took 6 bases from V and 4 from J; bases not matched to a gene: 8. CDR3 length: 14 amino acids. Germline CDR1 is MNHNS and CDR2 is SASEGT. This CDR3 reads CASSPVDRVYGYTF. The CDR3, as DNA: TGTGCCAGCAGCCCCGTAGACAGGGTCTATGGCTACACCTTC.

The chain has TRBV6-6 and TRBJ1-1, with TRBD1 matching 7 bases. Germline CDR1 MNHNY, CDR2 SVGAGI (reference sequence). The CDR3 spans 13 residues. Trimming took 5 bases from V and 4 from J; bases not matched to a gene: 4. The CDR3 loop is CASSDRAGTEAFF. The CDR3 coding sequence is TGTGCCAGCAGTGACAGGGCGGGCACTGAAGCTTTCTTT.

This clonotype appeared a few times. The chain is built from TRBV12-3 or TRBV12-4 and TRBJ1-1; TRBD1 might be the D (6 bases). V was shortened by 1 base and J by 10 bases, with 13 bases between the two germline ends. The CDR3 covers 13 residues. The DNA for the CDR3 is TGTGCCAGCAGTTTAGGCAGGGGATGGTCAGCTTTCTTT. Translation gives CASSLGRGWSAFF.

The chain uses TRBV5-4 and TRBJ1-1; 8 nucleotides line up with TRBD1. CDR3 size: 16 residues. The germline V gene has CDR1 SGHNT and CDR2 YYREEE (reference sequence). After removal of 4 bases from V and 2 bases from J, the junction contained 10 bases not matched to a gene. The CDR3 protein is CASSPRDRSYNTEAFF. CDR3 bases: TGTGCCAGCAGCCCCCGGGACAGGTCTTACAACACTGAAGCTTTCTTT.

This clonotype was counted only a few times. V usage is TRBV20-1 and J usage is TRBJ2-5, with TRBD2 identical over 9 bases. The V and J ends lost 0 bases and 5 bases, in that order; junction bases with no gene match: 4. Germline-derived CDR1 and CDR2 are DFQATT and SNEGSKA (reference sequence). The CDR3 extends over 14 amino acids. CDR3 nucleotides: TGCAGTGCTAGAGACTCCGCGGGGGGGGAGACCCAGTACTTC. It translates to CSARDSAGGETQYF.